This T cell receptor (beta chain) was identified during a study of technical replicates of blood from a few donors. Generated by immunoSEQ multiplex PCR, the TCRdb table keeps only in-frame clones and is missing some. The sample consists of about 100,000 clones, almost 96% of them appearing once. V trimming: 3 bases; J trimming: 5 bases; junction bases outside the gene matches: 8. The germline gives CDR1 WNHNN, CDR2 SYGVQD (reference sequence). The CDR3 sequence is 15 residues long. Sequencing was carried out using T cells isolated from PBMCs. The V and J genes are TRBV10-1 and TRBJ1-1, with 8 bases identical to TRBD1. The receptor was derived from a human donor in good health. CDR3 amino acids: CASSDGGQAGTEAFF. CDR3 nucleotides: TGCGCCAGCAGTGATGGGGGACAGGCGGGGACTGAAGCTTTCTTT.